In this sample, the clone carrying this T cell receptor (beta chain) turned up many times. Its antigen remains unknown. A 3' RACE protocol on RNA, with unique molecular identifiers, produced the TCR library. TCRdb recomputed calls from the 3' RACE reads with MiXCR, one row per CDR3 protein. Altogether more than 75,000 distinct CDR3 sequences are present, less than 7% being singletons, with the ten largest covering roughly 1%. This CDR3 comprises 15 residues. CDR1 and CDR2 from the germline V gene are LNHDA and SQIVND (reference sequence). Trimming took 8 bases from V and 9 from J; bases not matched to a gene: 14. The sample comes from a study of HIV-infected children after antiretroviral therapy interruption. Whole-study findings and limits: Minor non-naive CD45RA+ populations, like EMRA or stem memory, might contaminate naive sorts.

Treatment described: PENTA 11 planned treatment interruption arm or continuous ART arm. The receptor was isolated from a pool of human donors with HIV. Source: CD45RA+ CD4+ T cells from PBMCs, pooled from several time points, taken from a donor given antiretroviral therapy, either interrupted or continuous. Subset here: naive CD4+ CD45RA+ CD45RO- T cells. This chain connects TRBV19 to TRBJ2-1; 9 bases fit TRBD2. The CDR3 protein is CASSRLAGGLGEQFF. For the CDR3, the DNA is TGTGCCAGTTCCCGCCTGGCGGGGGGGCTTGGTGAGCAGTTCTTC.